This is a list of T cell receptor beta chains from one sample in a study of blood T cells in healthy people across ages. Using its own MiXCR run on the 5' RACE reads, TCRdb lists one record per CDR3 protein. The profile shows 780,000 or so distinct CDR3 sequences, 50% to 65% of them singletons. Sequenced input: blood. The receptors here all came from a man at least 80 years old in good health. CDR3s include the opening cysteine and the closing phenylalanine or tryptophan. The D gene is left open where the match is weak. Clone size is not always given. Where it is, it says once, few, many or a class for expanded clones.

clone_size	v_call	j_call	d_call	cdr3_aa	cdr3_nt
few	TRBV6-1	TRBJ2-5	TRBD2	CASAGGMRETQYF	TGTGCCTCGGCGGGGGGAATGAGAGAGACCCAGTACTTC
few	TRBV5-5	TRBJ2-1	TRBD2	CASSGTSGAYNEQFF	TGTGCCAGCAGCGGAACTAGCGGGGCTTACAATGAGCAGTTCTTC
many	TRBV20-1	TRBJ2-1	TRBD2	CSATAGGLGEQFF	TGCAGTGCTACGGCGGGAGGTTTAGGTGAGCAGTTCTTC
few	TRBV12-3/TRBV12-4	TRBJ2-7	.	CASSLLFKAYEQYF	TGTGCCAGCAGTCTCCTCTTTAAAGCCTACGAGCAGTACTTC
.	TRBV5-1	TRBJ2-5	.	CASSLATRAQETQYF	TGCGCCAGCAGCCTGGCGACAAGAGCACAAGAGACCCAGTACTTC
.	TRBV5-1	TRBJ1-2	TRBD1	CASSLADWDRLDDGYTF	TGCGCCAGCAGCTTGGCGGACTGGGACAGGTTGGATGATGGCTACACCTTC
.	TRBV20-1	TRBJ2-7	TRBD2	CSARKPSSGRGDEQYF	TGCAGTGCTAGAAAACCTTCTAGCGGGAGGGGCGATGAGCAGTACTTC
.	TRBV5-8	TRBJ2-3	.	CASSLVMGTSRDAYF	TGTGCCAGCAGCTTGGTCATGGGAACGTCCAGAGACGCGTATTTT
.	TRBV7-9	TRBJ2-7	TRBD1	CASSWGTGLDEQYF	TGTGCCAGCAGCTGGGGGACAGGGCTTGACGAGCAGTACTTC
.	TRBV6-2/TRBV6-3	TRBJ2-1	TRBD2	CASRGRGLGYNEQFF	TGTGCCAGCAGAGGACGTGGACTAGGCTATAATGAGCAGTTCTTC
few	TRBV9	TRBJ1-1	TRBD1	CASSLMGQLNTEPFF	TGTGCCAGCAGCCTAATGGGACAGTTGAACACTGAACCTTTCTTT
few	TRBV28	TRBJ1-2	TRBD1	CASTPGGQGWSGYTF	TGTGCCAGCACCCCAGGGGGCCAGGGGTGGAGTGGCTACACCTTC